This T cell receptor (beta chain) appears in the sequencing data of a study of T-cell memory formation after mild COVID-19. For the study at large: TCR clusters were mostly donor specific.

Study-wide results and limits: The finding that pre-infection memory included some responding clones suggested that cross-reactive memory joined.

Trimming took off 0 bases at V and 4 bases at J, with 13 bases between the two ends. Germline V gives CDR1 SGHRS, CDR2 YFSETQ. The CDR3 sequence is 15 residues long. This clonotype was seen a handful of times. No antigen is known for it. TCRdb reprocessed the 5' RACE reads via MiXCR and lists one record per CDR3 protein. The sample has about 340,000 distinct CDR3 sequences, 15% seen once. Sequencing was performed on PBMCs or a T cell subset sorted from them (not recorded which). This sequence was found in a man younger than 35 who had mild COVID-19 (a few samples of this study predate the infection). Cell type and time point are not known. The chain carries TRBV5-1 and TRBJ1-1, with D perhaps matching TRBD1 (6 bases). The CDR3: CASSLGPGGGTEAFF. CDR3 nucleotide sequence: TGCGCCAGCAGCTTGGGTCCGGGGGGCGGCACTGAAGCTTTCTTT.